Below, one T cell receptor beta chain is given with its context. This clonotype has ten or more counts. The target of this receptor is not known. No quality values exist for individual bases; no much larger clone is one base distant. In light of the paper, this sample's time point label describes: blood at routine non-recurrence follow-up after resection. For TCR sequencing, whole RNA was extracted from tumor and nontumor lung tissue, or from cryopreserved PBMC samples, and no cell sorting was done. A patient was chosen for TCR sequencing only when enough RNA was available from at least two tumor regions. This sample stems from a study of spatial heterogeneity in lung cancer (dated by TCRdb to the late 2010s). A note on the overall study: The donors were about 65 patients from the lung TRACERx cohort who had early-stage, untreated non-small cell lung cancer. In the raw uncorrected reads, each unique combination of TCR and UMI appeared on average more than ten times. Follow-up PBMC samples were sequenced whenever the samples were available, and the median time to follow-up was approximately 24 months after resection. The study quantitatively compared TCR alpha and beta repertoires across multiple tumor regions, matched nontumor lung and blood in non-small cell lung cancer. Beta-chain transcripts were consistently detected in greater numbers than alpha-chain transcripts, which likely reflected higher beta-chain transcript abundance. At surgery, hundreds of tumor regions, approximately 64 matched nontumor lung samples and fewer than 60 PBMC samples were TCR-sequenced for both alpha and beta chains. Nonsynonymous mutation counts, determined by whole-exome sequencing of tumor tissue, were related to features of the TCR repertoire. Beyond this particular receptor, the publication reports: Ubiquitous expanded tumor TCRs were found in blood more often at tumor resection than at routine follow-up. Only 15 or so patients were included in the comparisons of baseline and follow-up blood repertoires. Confirming at a functional level the hypothesis that regional TCRs recognize regional mutations was considered to require additional single-cell paired TCR alpha and beta sequencing.

The germline V gene gives CDR1 as LGHNA and CDR2 as YSLEER. Germline trimming amounts to 4 bases on V and 5 bases on J, with 4 as the count of junction bases outside the gene matches. The cysteine opens and the phenylalanine closes a CDR3 of 15 amino acids. Only CDR3 DNA is held: 45 bases, read in frame from base 1. Receptor amplification or capture employed 5' RACE. TCRdb names NextSeq 500 as the instrument used. To allow correction of PCR and sequencing errors, the TCR library protocol tagged every TCR cDNA molecule with a unique molecular identifier. As for the authors' bioinformatics: TCR identification, UMI-based error correction and CDR3 extraction were all carried out with Decombinator tools. Expanded TCRs were defined as those above a frequency of 2 per 1,000, corresponding to the top 1% of the tumor frequency distribution. Renyi diversity was calculated using the R vegan package after each repertoire was subsampled 100 times to 5,000 TCRs. To build CDR3 similarity networks, amino acid triplet string-kernel similarity was used, and CDR3s were connected when their pairwise similarity was above 0.82. The public reads were reprocessed in TCRdb via fastp at Q25 and MiXCR, keeping in-frame beta chains. Rows are combined by CDR3 protein, so each entry shows the most common genes and DNA. The V and J calls shown here were made by TCRdb, not taken from the authors' results. The sample table records about 120,000 distinct CDR3 sequences; roughly an eighth of these occur just once. The ten largest clones represent over 15% of the sample.

The receptor's source is a male donor with early-stage non-small cell lung cancer. The chain links TRBV4-3 with TRBJ2-1; 11 central bases correspond to TRBD2. This specimen was PBMCs, taken at follow-up. The CDR3 reads CASSLLAGDDNEQFF. At the DNA level, the sequence is TGCGCCAGCAGCCTACTAGCGGGGGACGACAATGAGCAGTTCTTC.